This passage covers 25 T cell receptor beta chains from one sample sequenced in a study of T cell changes during pregnancy in multiple sclerosis. The table came from immunoSEQ multiplex PCR; TCRdb's copy has only in-frame clones and leaves some out. The sample holds over 80,000 clones, about nine tenths seen once. Sequencing was performed on peripheral blood, taken in the second trimester of pregnancy. These TCRs come from a female donor in good health, enrolled as a control in a pregnancy study.

The sample holds one count of this clone. This chain connects TRBV9 to TRBJ2-7, with a possible D match to TRBD1 (6 bases). Trimming left V 4 bases short and J 5 bases short, with 16 bases between. CDR1 and CDR2 (germline): SGDLS, YYNGEE. CDR3 length equals 14 residues. As DNA, the CDR3 is TGTGCCAGCAGCCCAATGCAGGGGATCCACGAGCAGTACTTC. It translates to CASSPMQGIHEQYF. Full variable domain (missing parts from reference TRBV9 and TRBJ2-7): DSGVTQTPKHLITATGQRVTLRCSPRSGDLSVYWYQQSLDQGLQFLIQYYNGEERAKGNILERFSAQQFPDLHSELNLSSLELGDSALYFCASSPMQGIHEQYFGPGTRLTVT.

V usage is TRBV6-5 and J usage is TRBJ2-5; D may be TRBD2 (6 bases). Trimming left V 2 bases short and J 5 bases short, with 18 bases between. Germline V CDR1 and CDR2: MNHEY, SVGAGI. The CDR3 is made up of 16 amino acids. CDR3 sequence reads: CASSYRFSGPPETQYF. The CDR3 DNA reads as TGTGCCAGCAGTTACCGTTTTAGCGGACCCCCGGAGACCCAGTACTTC.

J is TRBJ2-5 and V is TRBV27; 7 nucleotides agree with TRBD1. Germline values: CDR1 MNHEY, CDR2 SMNVEV (reference sequence). The CDR3 runs to 14 residues. The junction had 5 bases not matched to a gene; V was cut back by 5 bases and J by 2 bases. CDR3 bases: TGTGCCAGCAGTATACCGGGACAGCAAGAGACCCAGTACTTC. It codes for CASSIPGQQETQYF.

This chain uses TRBV2 with TRBJ2-5, with 8 bases that match TRBD2. The V segment lost 2 bases and the J segment 0 bases; nucleotides outside the gene matches: 5. This CDR3 region has 16 residues. Germline V gene lookup returns CDR1 SNHLY and CDR2 FYNNEI. CDR3 DNA sequence: TGTGCCAGCAGTGAACTCCGGCGGGGGGACCAAGAGACCCAGTACTTC. It translates to CASSELRRGDQETQYF. Full variable domain (missing parts from reference TRBV2 and TRBJ2-5): EPEVTQTPSHQVTQMGQEVILRCVPISNHLYFYWYRQILGQKVEFLVSFYNNEISEKSEIFDDQFSVERPDGSNFTLKIRSTKLEDSAMYFCASSELRRGDQETQYFGPGTRLLVL.

This rearrangement joins TRBV6-1 to TRBJ1-2; the D is unclear. V was shortened by 5 bases and J by 4 bases, with 11 bases between the two germline ends. This CDR3 comprises 13 residues. Germline lookup yields CDR1 MNHNS and CDR2 SASEGT. The CDR3 nucleotides read TGTGCCAGCAGTCCCCAGGCCCCCTATGGCTACACCTTC. It encodes CASSPQAPYGYTF.

V and J are TRBV5-1 and TRBJ2-2, with 9 bases fitting TRBD1. V was pared by 4 bases and J by 4 bases, with 5 bases of the junction left unmatched. The CDR3 loop spans 15 amino acids. The germline V gene has CDR1 SGHRS and CDR2 YFSETQ. This CDR3 reads CASSGDRVSTGELFF. CDR3 nucleotides: TGCGCCAGCAGCGGGGACAGGGTATCCACCGGGGAGCTGTTTTTT.

J is TRBJ1-1 and V is TRBV9; perhaps TRBD1 as D (5 bases). The CDR3 sequence is 15 residues long. V lost 0 bases and J lost 4, with 13 bases in between. The germline V gene encodes CDR1 SGDLS and CDR2 YYNGEE. The CDR3 sequence: CASSVDRGIVTEAFF. In nucleotides, the CDR3 is TGTGCCAGCAGCGTAGATAGGGGAATTGTCACTGAAGCTTTCTTT. Full variable domain (outside the CDR3, taken from reference TRBV9 and TRBJ1-1): DSGVTQTPKHLITATGQRVTLRCSPRSGDLSVYWYQQSLDQGLQFLIQYYNGEERAKGNILERFSAQQFPDLHSELNLSSLELGDSALYFCASSVDRGIVTEAFFGQGTRLTVV.

This sequence joins TRBV7-9 and TRBJ1-1; 11 positions match TRBD1. CDR3 length: 14 amino acids. In germline, CDR1 is SEHNR, CDR2 FQNEAQ (reference sequence). V lost 5 bases, J lost 4 bases, and 3 bases stayed unmatched. CDR3 region: CASSPGTGGTEAFF. The CDR3 DNA follows: TGTGCCAGCAGCCCCGGGACAGGGGGCACTGAAGCTTTCTTT. The full variable domain, its missing parts supplied by reference TRBV7-9 and TRBJ1-1, is DTGVSQNPRHKITKRGQNVTFRCDPISEHNRLYWYRQTLGQGPEFLTYFQNEAQLEKSRLLSDRFSAERPKGSFSTLEIQRTEQGDSAMYLCASSPGTGGTEAFFGQGTRLTVV.

The chain links TRBV6-5 to TRBJ1-1; a weak D match, TRBD1 (6 bases). V was trimmed by 7 bases and J by 3 bases, leaving 18 bases between them. Germline V gene lookup returns CDR1 MNHEY and CDR2 SVGAGI. This CDR3 has 15 amino acids. This CDR3 is CASNRDAIMDTEAFF. CDR3 bases: TGTGCCAGCAACAGGGATGCTATTATGGACACTGAAGCTTTCTTT.

The chain carries TRBV6-5 and TRBJ2-1, with 10 bases lining up with TRBD1. Trimming removed 6 bases from V and 3 bases from J; junction bases left unmatched: 5. The germline CDR1 and CDR2 sequences are MNHEY and SVGAGI. The CDR3 has 15 amino acids. The CDR3 DNA sequence: TGTGCCAGCAGCCGGGGGACAGGGGTCTACAATGAGCAGTTCTTC. Protein product: CASSRGTGVYNEQFF.

The rearrangement links TRBV9 to TRBJ2-1; 8 bases match TRBD2. Germline V gene lookup returns CDR1 SGDLS and CDR2 YYNGEE. The J segment lost 2 bases and the V segment lost 2 bases, leaving 6 bases of the junction unmatched. The CDR3 sequence is 16 residues long. CDR3 in amino acids: CASSVDRGGPYNEQFF. The CDR3 nucleotides are TGTGCCAGCAGCGTCGATCGCGGGGGGCCCTACAATGAGCAGTTCTTC.

V is TRBV5-1 and J is TRBJ2-7, with 8 bases lining up with TRBD2. Germline trimming cut 4 bases from V and 4 bases from J; bases unmatched to any gene: 4. Germline CDR1 and CDR2: SGHRS and YFSETQ. The CDR3 totals 13 residues. Written as DNA, the CDR3 is TGCGCCAGCAGCGGGACTAGTGCGTACGAGCAGTACTTC. Translated: CASSGTSAYEQYF. Variable domain in full (rest from reference TRBV5-1 and TRBJ2-7): KAGVTQTPRYLIKTRGQQVTLSCSPISGHRSVSWYQQTPGQGLQFLFEYFSETQRNKGNFPGRFSGRQFSNSRSEMNVSTLELGDSALYLCASSGTSAYEQYFGPGTRLTVT.

The rearrangement uses TRBV21-1 and TRBJ2-3; no check of the table's D call, TRBD2, against the DNA was made. TRBV21-1 is marked as a pseudogene. The CDR3 loop spans 21 amino acids. The CDR3 DNA reads TGTGCCAGCAGCAAAGTAACGGTGTCTGCGGGATACCCCCTCAGCACAGATACGCAGTATTTT. It is translated as CASSKVTVSAGYPLSTDTQYF.

Only one count was recorded for this clone. The gene calls are TRBV19 and TRBJ2-1; TRBD2 matches at 7 bases. The CDR3 sequence is 12 residues long. Germline V gene sequence: CDR1 LNHDA, CDR2 SQIVND (reference sequence). Trimming at V came to 7 bases and at J to 7 bases, leaving 4 bases not matched to a gene. The CDR3 protein is CASTFGGNEQFF. The CDR3 DNA sequence: TGTGCCAGTACCTTCGGGGGGAATGAGCAGTTCTTC.

The V and J genes are TRBV10-1 and TRBJ1-1, with 7 bases matching TRBD1. V lost 3 bases to trimming and J lost 5 bases; unmatched junction nucleotides: 9. The CDR3 totals 15 residues. Germline V gene data show CDR1 as WNHNN and CDR2 as SYGVQD (reference sequence). In DNA form, the CDR3 reads TGCGCCAGCAGTGAAGGATTAACAGGGGAGACTGAAGCTTTCTTT. Its translation: CASSEGLTGETEAFF.

The chain joins TRBV20-1 to TRBJ1-1, with unresolved D. This CDR3 region has 11 residues. Germline CDR1 DFQATT, CDR2 SNEGSKA (reference sequence). V was cut by 3 bases and J by 5 bases, with 7 bases left in between. The CDR3 reads CSASFRTEAFF. CDR3 sequence (DNA): TGCAGTGCTAGTTTCCGGACTGAAGCTTTCTTT.

In this sample, this clone turned up once. This rearrangement joins TRBV5-4 to TRBJ2-4; the match to TRBD1 covers 11 bases. The CDR3 has 14 amino acids. V trimming: 4 bases; J trimming: 6 bases; junction bases outside the gene matches: 3. Germline CDR1 is SGHNT and CDR2 is YYREEE (reference sequence). The CDR3 DNA is TGTGCCAGCAGCCCGGGACAGGGGGGAAACATTCAGTACTTC. Its translation: CASSPGQGGNIQYF.

The chain carries TRBV25-1 and TRBJ1-6; 10 bases are shared with TRBD1. V was clipped by 3 bases and J by 10 bases; unmatched bases: 6. Germline CDR1 reads MGHDK; CDR2 reads SYGVNS. The CDR3 is 15 amino acids. The CDR3 coding sequence is TGTGCCAGCAGTGATCCGACAGGGGGCAGATCACCCCTCCACTTT. This codes for CASSDPTGGRSPLHF.

J is TRBJ2-5 and V is TRBV4-3, with 11 positions matching TRBD2. The CDR3 covers 17 residues. Germline CDR1 reads LGHNA; CDR2 reads YSLEER. With 3 bases clipped from V and 5 bases from J, the junction kept 11 bases outside the gene matches. For the CDR3, the DNA is TGCGCCAGCAGCCAGTTACATGTAGCGGGAGGGTGGGAGACCCAGTACTTC. Its translation is CASSQLHVAGGWETQYF.

The rearrangement links TRBV9 to TRBJ1-5; D uncertain. The germline V gene encodes CDR1 SGDLS and CDR2 YYNGEE. V dropped 4 bases and J dropped 7 bases, with 9 bases sitting between them. This CDR3 is 12 amino acids long. The CDR3 DNA follows: TGTGCCAGCAGCCCAAGAGGCCAGCCCCAGCATTTT. This translates into CASSPRGQPQHF. Combining the CDR3 with reference TRBV9 and TRBJ1-5 gives the whole variable domain DSGVTQTPKHLITATGQRVTLRCSPRSGDLSVYWYQQSLDQGLQFLIQYYNGEERAKGNILERFSAQQFPDLHSELNLSSLELGDSALYFCASSPRGQPQHFGDGTRLSIL.

The chain employs TRBV2 and TRBJ2-3; the D gene is possibly TRBD1 (5 bases). The germline gives CDR1 SNHLY, CDR2 FYNNEI. The CDR3 contains 14 residues. Deletions cut 2 bases from V and 2 bases from J, with 8 bases between. The CDR3 sequence: CASSEKGFTDTQYF. The CDR3 DNA follows: TGTGCCAGCAGTGAAAAGGGGTTCACAGATACGCAGTATTTT.

The V call is TRBV10-2, the J call TRBJ2-2, with D perhaps matching TRBD2 (6 bases). The ends were cut back, 1 base at V and 3 bases at J, with 9 bases in the middle. This CDR3 is built from 15 residues. Germline loops: CDR1 WSHSY, CDR2 SAAADI. CDR3 residues: CASSEWRGDTGELFF. CDR3 in DNA: TGCGCCAGCAGTGAGTGGCGCGGGGACACCGGGGAGCTGTTTTTT.

This clone was observed a single time. The J gene is TRBJ1-1, the V gene TRBV6-1; D perhaps matches TRBD1 (6 bases). Per the germline V gene, CDR1 is MNHNS and CDR2 is SASEGT. The CDR3 spans 14 residues. Trimming removed 6 bases at V and 4 bases at J, with 15 bases between. For the CDR3, the DNA is TGTGCCAGCAGACCGGGACACGCTTCCACTGAAGCTTTCTTT. Translation gives CASRPGHASTEAFF.

This rearrangement joins TRBV5-1 to TRBJ2-1; D is perhaps TRBD2 (6 bases). CDR3 size: 16 residues. V was pared by 0 bases and J by 0 bases, with 10 bases between. CDR1 is SGHRS, CDR2 YFSETQ, per germline. CDR3 sequence (DNA): TGCGCCAGCAGCTTGGCCGCGGGAAGCTCCTACAATGAGCAGTTCTTC. Protein sequence: CASSLAAGSSYNEQFF.

V gene TRBV6-5 combines with J gene TRBJ2-1, with 10 bases lining up with TRBD1. J gave up 6 bases and V 1 base, and 0 bases lay outside the gene matches. This CDR3 spans 14 amino acids. Per the germline V gene, CDR1 is MNHEY and CDR2 is SVGAGI. CDR3 DNA: TGTGCCAGCAGTTACTGGACAGGGGGCAATGAGCAGTTCTTC. It yields the protein CASSYWTGGNEQFF.